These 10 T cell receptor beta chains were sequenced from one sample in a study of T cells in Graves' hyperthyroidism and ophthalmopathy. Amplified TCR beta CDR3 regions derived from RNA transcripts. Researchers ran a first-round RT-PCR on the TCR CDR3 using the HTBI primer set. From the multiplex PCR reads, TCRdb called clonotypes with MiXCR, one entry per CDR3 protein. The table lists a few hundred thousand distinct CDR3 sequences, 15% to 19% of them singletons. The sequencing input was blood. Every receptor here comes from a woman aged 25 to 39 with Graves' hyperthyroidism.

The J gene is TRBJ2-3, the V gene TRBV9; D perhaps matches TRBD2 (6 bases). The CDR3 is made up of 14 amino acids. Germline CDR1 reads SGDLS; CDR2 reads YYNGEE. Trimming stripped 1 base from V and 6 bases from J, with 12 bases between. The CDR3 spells CASSVRAREDTQYF. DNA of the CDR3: TGTGCCAGCAGCGTAAGGGCCCGGGAGGATACGCAGTATTTT.

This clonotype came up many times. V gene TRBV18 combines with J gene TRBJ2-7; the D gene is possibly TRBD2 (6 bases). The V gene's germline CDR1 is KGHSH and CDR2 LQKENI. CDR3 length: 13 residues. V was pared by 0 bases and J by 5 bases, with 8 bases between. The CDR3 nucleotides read TGTGCCAGCTCACCACCGGGCGGGGACGAGCAGTACTTC. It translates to CASSPPGGDEQYF.

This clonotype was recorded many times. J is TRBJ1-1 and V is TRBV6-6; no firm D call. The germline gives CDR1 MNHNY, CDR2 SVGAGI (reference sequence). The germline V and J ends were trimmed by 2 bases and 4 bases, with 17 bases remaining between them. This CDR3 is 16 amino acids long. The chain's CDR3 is CASSYEGVNQFTEAFF. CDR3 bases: TGTGCCAGCAGTTACGAGGGAGTGAATCAGTTCACTGAAGCTTTCTTT.

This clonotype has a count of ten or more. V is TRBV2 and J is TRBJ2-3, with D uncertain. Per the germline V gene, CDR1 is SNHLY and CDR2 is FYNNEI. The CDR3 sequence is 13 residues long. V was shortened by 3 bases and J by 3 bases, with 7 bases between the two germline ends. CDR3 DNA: TGTGCCAGCAGTGACAGCCGGACAGATACGCAGTATTTT. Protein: CASSDSRTDTQYF.

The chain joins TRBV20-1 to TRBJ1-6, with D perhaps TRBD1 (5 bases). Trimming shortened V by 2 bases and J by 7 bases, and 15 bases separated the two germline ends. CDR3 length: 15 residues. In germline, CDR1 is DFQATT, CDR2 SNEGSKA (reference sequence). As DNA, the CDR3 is TGCAGTGCTAGACGGACCGACAGAATGAATTCACCCCTCCACTTT. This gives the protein CSARRTDRMNSPLHF.

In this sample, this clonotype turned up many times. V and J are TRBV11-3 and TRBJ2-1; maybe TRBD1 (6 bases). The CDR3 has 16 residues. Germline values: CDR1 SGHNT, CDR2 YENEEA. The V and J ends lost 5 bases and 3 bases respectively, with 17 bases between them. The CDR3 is CASSLEQGGSYNEQFF. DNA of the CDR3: TGTGCCAGCAGCCTGGAACAGGGTGGCAGCTACAATGAGCAGTTCTTC.

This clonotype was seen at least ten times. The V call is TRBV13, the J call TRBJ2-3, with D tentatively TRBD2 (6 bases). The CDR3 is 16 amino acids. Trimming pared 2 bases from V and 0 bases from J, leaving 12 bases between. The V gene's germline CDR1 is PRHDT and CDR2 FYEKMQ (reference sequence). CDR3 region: CASSLSTGTSTDTQYF. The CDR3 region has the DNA TGTGCCAGCAGCTTATCCACCGGGACTAGCACAGATACGCAGTATTTT.

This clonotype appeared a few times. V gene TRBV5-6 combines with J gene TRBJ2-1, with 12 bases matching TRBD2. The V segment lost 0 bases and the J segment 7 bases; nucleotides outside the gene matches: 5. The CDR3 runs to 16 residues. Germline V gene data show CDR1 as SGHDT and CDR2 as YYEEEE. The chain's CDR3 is CASSLVLAGGFNEQFF. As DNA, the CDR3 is TGTGCCAGCAGCTTGGTGCTAGCGGGAGGGTTTAATGAGCAGTTCTTC.

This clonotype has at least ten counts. CDR3 sequence: CSARESFPYSYNEQFF. The CDR3 DNA follows: TGCAGTGCTAGAGAAAGCTTCCCTTACTCCTACAATGAGCAGTTCTTC. The rearrangement joins TRBV20-1 to TRBJ2-1; D is uncertain. The CDR3 is made up of 16 amino acids. V was cut by 0 bases and J by 0 bases, with 12 bases left in between. Per the germline V gene, CDR1 is DFQATT and CDR2 is SNEGSKA (reference sequence).

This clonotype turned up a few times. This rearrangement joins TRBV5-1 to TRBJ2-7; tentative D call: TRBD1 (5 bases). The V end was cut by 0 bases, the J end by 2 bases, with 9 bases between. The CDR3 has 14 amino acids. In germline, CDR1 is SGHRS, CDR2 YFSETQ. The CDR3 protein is CASSLGTPAYEQYF. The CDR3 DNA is TGCGCCAGCAGCTTGGGGACACCTGCCTACGAGCAGTACTTC.